The present T cell receptor (beta chain) was sequenced within a study of blood T cell repertoires in COVID-19. As for the study in general: Acute and convalescent COVID-19 specimens originated in the United States, Italy and Spain. Nucleic acid was either cDNA or gDNA, and it came from T cells, B-cell-depleted T cells, or PBMCs.

The CDR3 is made up of 16 amino acids. The authors' processing: Reference gene primers were amplified, and this amplification served to estimate nucleated cell counts. Assay: immunoSEQ multiplex PCR; the TCRdb copy retains only in-frame clones and omits some. V and J calls and clone size are copied from that table; D and trimming were computed from the DNA. The profile shows about 99,000 clones, approximately 79% of them singletons. The genes are TRBV21-1 and TRBJ2-7; the table's D call, TRBD2, has no DNA check behind it. TRBV21-1 is classified as a pseudogene. Material: peripheral blood. The receptor was isolated from a woman aged 80 or older with active or convalescent COVID-19. The CDR3 DNA is TGTGCCAGCAGCAAATGTGTGGAGCGGGAGTGGTGGGAGCAGTACTTC. This codes for CASSKCVEREWWEQYF.